Listed here are 19 T cell receptor beta chains from one sample, sequenced in a study of shared clonotypes between healthy human individuals. Clones were sequenced by immunoSEQ multiplex PCR, and TCRdb holds only the in-frame ones, with some missing. The data contain under 1,100,000 clones, 70% to 80% of them singletons. Sequencing used memory CD4+ T cells sorted from blood. As to subset: CD45RA-negative fraction. These TCRs come from a man aged 18-30 years in good health.

J is TRBJ2-3 and V is TRBV6-1; no clear D. Germline CDR1 MNHNS, CDR2 SASEGT. The CDR3 is made up of 14 amino acids. Between the trimmed V and J ends, which lost 1 base and 1 base, there was a span of 6 bases. CDR3 coding DNA: TGTGCCAGCAGTGAAGGTAGGGGCACAGATACGCAGTATTTT. Protein product: CASSEGRGTDTQYF.

The rearrangement joins TRBV15 to TRBJ1-1; TRBD1 might be the D (5 bases). The CDR3 runs to 14 residues. Germline CDR1 reads LNHNV; CDR2 reads YYDKDF (reference sequence). V was clipped by 0 bases and J by 0 bases, with 5 bases between them. CDR3 nucleotide sequence: TGTGCCACCAGCAGAGACAGGGTGAACACTGAAGCTTTCTTT. Amino acid sequence: CATSRDRVNTEAFF.

The chain uses TRBV6-4 and TRBJ1-1; D may be TRBD1 (5 bases). V was clipped by 5 bases and J by 4 bases, with 14 bases between them. Germline V gene lookup returns CDR1 MRHNA and CDR2 SNTAGT. CDR3 size: 14 residues. The DNA for the CDR3 is TGTGCCAGCAGTCCTGGTAGGGGATCCACTGAAGCTTTCTTT. It translates to CASSPGRGSTEAFF.

V is TRBV19 and J is TRBJ2-7; unclear D gene. Trimming took 3 bases from V and 0 from J, leaving 12 bases between them. The CDR3 extends over 15 amino acids. Germline V gene data show CDR1 as LNHDA and CDR2 as SQIVND (reference sequence). The CDR3 loop is CASSIGVGSSYEQYF. The CDR3, as DNA: TGTGCCAGTAGTATTGGTGTGGGTAGCTCCTACGAGCAGTACTTC.

This clone came up a few times. The chain recombines TRBV30 with TRBJ1-6, with TRBD1 as a possible D gene (5 bases). CDR3 size: 14 residues. Trimming took off 3 bases at V and 7 bases at J, with 13 bases between the two ends. Per the germline V gene, CDR1 is GTSNPN and CDR2 is SVGIG (reference sequence). The CDR3 nucleotides are TGTGCCTGGAGATGGGGACGGGGGAATTCACCCCTCCACTTT. Translating gives CAWRWGRGNSPLHF.

The genes are TRBV13 and TRBJ2-1; possible D gene TRBD1, 5 bases. This CDR3 spans 18 amino acids. The V and J ends lost 6 bases and 7 bases respectively, with 28 bases between them. Germline V CDR1 and CDR2: PRHDT, FYEKMQ (reference sequence). CDR3 bases: TGTGCCAGCAGTTCCATTAGGGGTGTCCTTTCTAGAGAGAATGAGCAGTTCTTC. It yields the protein CASSSIRGVLSRENEQFF. The variable domain in full, completed from reference TRBV13 and TRBJ2-1, reads AAGVIQSPRHLIKEKRETATLKCYPIPRHDTVYWYQQGPGQDPQFLISFYEKMQSDKGSIPDRFSAQQFSDYHSELNMSSLELGDSALYFCASSSIRGVLSRENEQFFGPGTRLTVL.

The chain uses TRBV6-5 and TRBJ1-5; D is perhaps TRBD1 (6 bases). Per germline, CDR1 MNHEY and CDR2 SVGAGI. V shed 2 bases and J shed 1 base, with 9 bases lying between them. The CDR3 runs to 15 residues. The CDR3: CASSYDRISNQPQHF. In nucleotides, the CDR3 is TGTGCCAGCAGTTACGACAGGATAAGCAATCAGCCCCAGCATTTT.

The V and J genes are TRBV5-4 and TRBJ2-3, with 12 bases matching TRBD2. The germline CDR1 and CDR2 sequences are SGHNT and YYREEE (reference sequence). Germline trimming cut 5 bases from V and 4 bases from J; bases unmatched to any gene: 14. The CDR3 is made up of 18 amino acids. In nucleotides, the CDR3 is TGTGCCAGCAGATGGGACCCTAGCGGGAGGGCGGGGGCAGATACGCAGTATTTT. Protein: CASRWDPSGRAGADTQYF.

V usage is TRBV10-2 and J usage is TRBJ2-7; no clear D gene. CDR3 size: 17 residues. Germline loops: CDR1 WSHSY, CDR2 SAAADI. V gave up 3 bases and J gave up 1 base, with 19 bases separating them. Here the CDR3 DNA reads TGCGCCAGCAGTGATGAAGGCGTGGTAGCCGGATCCTACGAGCAGTACTTC. Its translation is CASSDEGVVAGSYEQYF.

The V gene is TRBV6-1, the J gene TRBJ1-2; TRBD1 might be the D (6 bases). With 6 bases removed from V and 3 bases from J, the gap between germline ends came to 14 bases. This CDR3 has 14 amino acids. In germline, CDR1 is MNHNS, CDR2 SASEGT. CDR3 bases: TGTGCCAGCAGGGCGGACGGGGGGCACTATGGCTACACCTTC. As protein: CASRADGGHYGYTF.

Note on this clone: The sample carries other DNA sequences with the same CDR3. V gene TRBV7-2 combines with J gene TRBJ2-5; D is undetermined. CDR1 and CDR2 from the germline V gene are SGHTA and FQGNSA. This CDR3 contains 11 residues. The V and J ends lost 2 bases and 3 bases respectively, with 1 base between them. Written as DNA, the CDR3 is TGTGCCAGCAGCTTAAAAGAGACCCAGTACTTC. Its protein product is CASSLKETQYF. Full variable domain (missing parts from reference TRBV7-2 and TRBJ2-5): GAGVSQSPSNKVTEKGKDVELRCDPISGHTALYWYRQSLGQGLEFLIYFQGNSAPDKSGLPSDRFSAERTGGSVSTLTIQRTQQEDSAVYLCASSLKETQYFGPGTRLLVL.

The chain recombines TRBV6-1 with TRBJ2-3, with 9 positions matching TRBD2. Per the germline V gene, CDR1 is MNHNS and CDR2 is SASEGT. V lost 4 bases and J lost 4; bases outside the gene matches: 3. The CDR3 is 14 residues long. In DNA, the CDR3 is TGTGCCAGCAGTGTTAGCGGGGGCTCAGATACGCAGTATTTT. It codes for CASSVSGGSDTQYF.

The chain recombines TRBV6-6 with TRBJ2-1; D may be TRBD2 (5 bases). CDR3 size: 15 residues. V was pared by 2 bases and J by 6 bases, with 14 bases between. Germline lookup yields CDR1 MNHNY and CDR2 SVGAGI (reference sequence). CDR3 amino acids: CASSYPGSSGNEQFF. The CDR3 region has the DNA TGTGCCAGCAGTTACCCGGGGAGTTCCGGCAATGAGCAGTTCTTC.

CDR3 loop: CAWSWNRVDEQYF. The DNA for the CDR3 is TGTGCCTGGAGTTGGAACAGGGTTGACGAGCAGTACTTC. V usage is TRBV30 and J usage is TRBJ2-5, with D possibly being TRBD1 (6 bases). The J call may be mistaken, given a closer DNA end match to TRBJ2-7. CDR3 length equals 13 residues. Germline values: CDR1 GTSNPN, CDR2 SVGIG (reference sequence).

The table lists this clone with a count of one. The CDR3 region is CAISVGTGVNEQFF. The CDR3 nucleotides read TGTGCCATCAGTGTTGGGACAGGGGTCAATGAGCAGTTCTTC. V and J are TRBV10-3 and TRBJ2-1; the match to TRBD1 covers 10 bases. The CDR3 covers 14 residues. Per germline, CDR1 ENHRY and CDR2 SYGVKD. With V trimmed by 4 bases and J by 6 bases, 3 bases remained unmatched.

A remark on this clone: Other DNA sequences in the sample encode the same CDR3. The gene calls are TRBV2 and TRBJ2-2; no clear D. Germline-derived CDR1 and CDR2 are SNHLY and FYNNEI. The CDR3 is made up of 15 amino acids. The V end was cut by 4 bases, the J end by 0 bases, with 9 bases between. Here the CDR3 reads CASSVRQANTGELFF. In nucleotides, the CDR3 is TGTGCCAGCAGTGTTCGGCAGGCGAACACCGGGGAGCTGTTTTTT.

The chain has TRBV9 and TRBJ2-7, with a tentative D call TRBD1 (6 bases). V was clipped by 0 bases and J by 7 bases, with 14 bases between them. Germline V gives CDR1 SGDLS, CDR2 YYNGEE. This CDR3 contains 14 residues. CDR3 sequence: CASSVGEQRGEQYF. In DNA form, the CDR3 reads TGTGCCAGCAGCGTAGGGGAACAAAGGGGGGAGCAGTACTTC.

This clone was picked up many times. The chain uses TRBV25-1 and TRBJ2-3; 11 bases match TRBD1. Germline V gene data show CDR1 as MGHDK and CDR2 as SYGVNS. The V gene end was trimmed by 2 bases and the J gene end by 7 bases; junction bases not matched to a gene: 5. The CDR3 sequence is 15 residues long. Here the CDR3 reads CASSEGTGGGNTQYF. In nucleotides, the CDR3 is TGTGCCAGCAGTGAAGGGACAGGGGGGGGAAATACGCAGTATTTT.

This clone came up once. With a much larger clone just one base away, this may be a read error. As the CDR3 is not closed by the conserved phenylalanine or tryptophan, this likely results from a read error. The J gene is TRBJ1-6, the V gene TRBV11-2, with 9 nucleotides matching TRBD1. Germline lookup yields CDR1 SGHAT and CDR2 FQNNGV. This CDR3 region has 16 residues. V gave up 4 bases and J gave up 7 bases; unmatched junction bases: 8. The DNA for the CDR3 is TGTGCCAGCAGCTCCACACAGGGGGCAAAGAATTCACCCCTCCACCTT. Translated, it gives CASSSTQGAKNSPLHL.